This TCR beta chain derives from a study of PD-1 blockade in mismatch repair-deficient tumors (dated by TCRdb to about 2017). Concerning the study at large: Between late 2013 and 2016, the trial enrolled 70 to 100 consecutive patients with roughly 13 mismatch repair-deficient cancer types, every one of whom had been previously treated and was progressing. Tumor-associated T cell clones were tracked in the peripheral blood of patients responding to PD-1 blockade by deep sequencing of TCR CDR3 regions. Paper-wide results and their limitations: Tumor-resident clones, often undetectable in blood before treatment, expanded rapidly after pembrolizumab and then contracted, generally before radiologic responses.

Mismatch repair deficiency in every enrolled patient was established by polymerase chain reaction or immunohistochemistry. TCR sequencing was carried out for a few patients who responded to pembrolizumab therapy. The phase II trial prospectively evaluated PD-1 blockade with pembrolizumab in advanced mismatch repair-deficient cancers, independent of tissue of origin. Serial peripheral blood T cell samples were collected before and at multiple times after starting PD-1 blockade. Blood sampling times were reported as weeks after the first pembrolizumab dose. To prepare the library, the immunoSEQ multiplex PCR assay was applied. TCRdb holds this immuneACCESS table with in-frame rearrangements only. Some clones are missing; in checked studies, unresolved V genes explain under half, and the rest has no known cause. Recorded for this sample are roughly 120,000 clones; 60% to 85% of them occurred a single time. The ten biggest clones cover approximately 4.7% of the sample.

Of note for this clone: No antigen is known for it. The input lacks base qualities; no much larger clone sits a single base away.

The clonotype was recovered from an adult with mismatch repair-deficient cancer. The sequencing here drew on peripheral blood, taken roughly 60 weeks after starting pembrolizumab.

The CDR3 has the sequence CASSQDRAGGSGNTIYF. The nucleotide sequence reads TGTGCCAGCAGCCAAGATAGGGCAGGTGGCTCTGGAAACACCATATATTTT. The rearranged chain carries TRBV4-2 and TRBJ1-3; the D gene lacks a confident call. CDR1 and CDR2 are drawn from the germline V gene: LGHNA, YNFKEQ. V drops 0 bases and J drops 0 bases, leaving 12 bases in between. Including the terminal cysteine and phenylalanine, the CDR3 comprises 17 residues. Only CDR3 DNA remains: 51 bases, in frame from the first base.